Below, 22 T cell receptor beta chains from the same sample are listed, as sequenced in a study of beta chain features in type 1 diabetes. Every isolated RNA sample was fully reverse transcribed, so sequencing captured expressed TCRB transcripts. The repertoire was sequenced with immunoSEQ multiplex PCR; TCRdb's copy has only in-frame clones and lacks some. The table includes 500,000 to 700,000 clones, about a sixth detected once. Source material: naive CD4+ T cells from blood. Receptor source: a man aged 18 to 30 in good health.

The chain uses TRBV7-9 and TRBJ2-5, with D perhaps TRBD1 (6 bases). Germline CDR1 and CDR2: SEHNR and FQNEAQ (reference sequence). The CDR3 totals 14 residues. The V end lost 1 base, the J end lost 4 bases, and 10 bases lay between the germline ends. CDR3 coding DNA: TGTGCCAGCAGCTTAGGGACAGTCGCAGAGACCCAGTACTTC. Amino acid sequence: CASSLGTVAETQYF.

This chain joins TRBV5-6 and TRBJ1-4, with D unclear. Looked up from germline, CDR1 is SGHDT and CDR2 is YYEEEE. The CDR3 has 15 amino acids. V dropped 0 bases and J dropped 8 bases, with 14 bases sitting between them. In nucleotides, the CDR3 is TGTGCCAGCAGCTTGGCCCCGACGGATAAGGAAAAACTGTTTTTT. It is translated as CASSLAPTDKEKLFF.

The chain employs TRBV28 and TRBJ1-1, with D uncertain. Germline CDR1 reads MDHEN; CDR2 reads SYDVKM. Trimming removed 5 bases from V and 1 base from J, with 14 bases in between. The CDR3 totals 15 residues. The CDR3 bases are TGTGCCAGCAGTGAGCCGCGGGGTGGGAACACTGAAGCTTTCTTT. Its protein is CASSEPRGGNTEAFF.

The chain recombines TRBV5-1 with TRBJ2-5; D is undetermined. V lost 1 base and J 0 bases, leaving 7 bases between the germline ends. CDR3 size: 14 residues. CDR1 is SGHRS, CDR2 YFSETQ, per germline. CDR3 nucleotide sequence: TGCGCCAGCAGCTTGACAGCAAACCAAGAGACCCAGTACTTC. It codes for CASSLTANQETQYF. Full variable domain (missing parts from reference TRBV5-1 and TRBJ2-5): KAGVTQTPRYLIKTRGQQVTLSCSPISGHRSVSWYQQTPGQGLQFLFEYFSETQRNKGNFPGRFSGRQFSNSRSEMNVSTLELGDSALYLCASSLTANQETQYFGPGTRLLVL.

This clone was counted between two and nine times. The chain joins TRBV7-9 to TRBJ2-3; D unclear. V was shortened by 5 bases and J by 1 base, with 10 bases between the two germline ends. There are 14 residues in the CDR3. CDR1 and CDR2 (germline): SEHNR, FQNEAQ (reference sequence). DNA of the CDR3: TGTGCCAGCAGCCCCCCTGGGGGCACAGATACGCAGTATTTT. It yields the protein CASSPPGGTDTQYF. The full variable domain, completed using reference TRBV7-9 and TRBJ2-3, is DTGVSQNPRHKITKRGQNVTFRCDPISEHNRLYWYRQTLGQGPEFLTYFQNEAQLEKSRLLSDRFSAERPKGSFSTLEIQRTEQGDSAMYLCASSPPGGTDTQYFGPGTRLTVL.

A few counts support this clone. The gene calls are TRBV27 and TRBJ2-5; no clear D gene. The CDR3 is 11 residues long. The V and J ends lost 8 bases and 4 bases respectively, with 8 bases between them. Germline V gene sequence: CDR1 MNHEY, CDR2 SMNVEV (reference sequence). CDR3 region: CASGRGETQYF. The DNA for the CDR3 is TGTGCCAGCGGACGAGGAGAGACCCAGTACTTC.

This clone was seen a few times. The V gene is TRBV5-6, the J gene TRBJ2-1; 13 bases are shared with TRBD2. CDR1 and CDR2 (germline): SGHDT, YYEEEE. V was pared by 2 bases and J by 7 bases, with 6 bases of the junction left unmatched. The CDR3 totals 16 residues. The chain's CDR3 is CASSFQGLAGVNEQFF. CDR3 bases: TGTGCCAGCAGCTTTCAAGGACTAGCGGGAGTTAATGAGCAGTTCTTC.

The chain combines TRBV10-3 with TRBJ1-2, with 9 bases lining up with TRBD1. This CDR3 has 13 residues. Per germline, CDR1 ENHRY and CDR2 SYGVKD. J gave up 7 bases and V 2 bases, and 2 bases lay outside the gene matches. CDR3 sequence (DNA): TGTGCCATCAGTGAGGGGGACAGGGCTGGCTACACCTTC. As protein: CAISEGDRAGYTF.

The CDR3 is CASSRQGGVQPQHF. The CDR3 DNA reads as TGTGCCAGCAGCAGACAGGGAGGGGTTCAGCCCCAGCATTTT. This chain connects TRBV7-2 to TRBJ1-5; 7 nucleotides line up with TRBD1. The CDR3 is made up of 14 amino acids. Germline lookup yields CDR1 SGHTA and CDR2 FQGNSA. V shed 5 bases, J shed 6 bases, and the junction held 7 bases outside the gene matches.

This clone has more than one count but fewer than ten. CDR3: CASSQGLRYQETQYF. CDR3 DNA sequence: TGCGCCAGCAGCCAAGGGCTTAGGTACCAAGAGACCCAGTACTTC. The J gene is TRBJ2-5, the V gene TRBV4-3; D is ambiguous. Germline-derived CDR1 and CDR2 are LGHNA and YSLEER. The CDR3 extends over 15 amino acids. V was trimmed by 1 base and J by 0 bases, leaving 9 bases between them.

This chain links TRBV7-2 with TRBJ2-6; no reliable D call. The CDR3 loop spans 16 amino acids. V was trimmed by 3 bases and J by 0 bases, leaving 9 bases between them. Germline values: CDR1 SGHTA, CDR2 FQGNSA. CDR3 sequence (DNA): TGTGCCAGCAGCTTGGCGGTGAGCTCTGGGGCCAACGTCCTGACTTTC. Translation gives CASSLAVSSGANVLTF.

This chain uses TRBV5-1 with TRBJ2-3, with D possibly matching TRBD1 (6 bases). The CDR3 covers 14 residues. Germline values: CDR1 SGHRS, CDR2 YFSETQ. The V and J ends lost 7 bases and 4 bases respectively, with 16 bases between them. The CDR3 is CASSQGQVADTQYF. The DNA of the CDR3 is TGCGCCAGCTCTCAGGGGCAGGTCGCAGATACGCAGTATTTT.

V usage is TRBV6-5 and J usage is TRBJ2-3; the D gene is possibly TRBD1 (6 bases). The CDR3 totals 16 residues. Trimming removed 2 bases from V and 2 bases from J, with 14 bases in between. Germline V CDR1 and CDR2: MNHEY, SVGAGI. CDR3 protein: CASSYLGSGVTDTQYF. CDR3 DNA sequence: TGTGCCAGCAGTTACCTCGGGTCAGGGGTCACAGATACGCAGTATTTT.

The rearrangement joins TRBV15 to TRBJ1-4, with 9 bases aligning to TRBD1. CDR1 is LNHNV and CDR2 is YYDKDF in the germline V gene (reference sequence). The junction had 0 bases not matched to a gene; V was cut back by 0 bases and J by 7 bases. The CDR3 contains 14 residues. CDR3 sequence: CATSRETGGEKLFF. For the CDR3, the DNA is TGTGCCACCAGCAGAGAGACAGGGGGTGAAAAACTGTTTTTT.

This chain uses TRBV5-6 with TRBJ2-3, with D hard to call. The CDR3 covers 11 residues. Germline CDR1 and CDR2: SGHDT and YYEEEE. V was shortened by 4 bases and J by 13 bases, with 13 bases between the two germline ends. CDR3 sequence: CASSEFGREYF. CDR3 coding DNA: TGTGCCAGCAGCGAATTCGGCCGGGAGTATTTT.

The chain combines TRBV27 with TRBJ2-1; tentative D call: TRBD1 (8 bases). The CDR3 loop spans 14 amino acids. Germline CDR1 MNHEY, CDR2 SMNVEV (reference sequence). Trimming cost V 5 bases and J 4 bases, with 12 bases left between them. CDR3 nucleotide sequence: TGTGCCAGCAGTAGCGGGACAGGATACAATGAGCAGTTCTTC. It is translated as CASSSGTGYNEQFF.

This clone was observed a handful of times. V and J are TRBV4-2 and TRBJ1-5; TRBD1 might be the D (5 bases). V was shortened by 5 bases and J by 5 bases, with 10 bases between the two germline ends. The CDR3 is made up of 13 amino acids. In germline, CDR1 is LGHNA, CDR2 YNFKEQ. CDR3: CASSGGSHQPQHF. The CDR3 DNA is TGTGCCAGCAGCGGGGGGTCCCATCAGCCCCAGCATTTT.

This clone was counted only a few times. This chain links TRBV15 with TRBJ1-5; 9 bases fit TRBD1. Germline trimming cut 0 bases from V and 2 bases from J; bases unmatched to any gene: 5. Per the germline V gene, CDR1 is LNHNV and CDR2 is YYDKDF (reference sequence). The CDR3 has 17 residues. CDR3: CATSRDQQGAGNQPQHF. The CDR3 coding sequence is TGTGCCACCAGCAGAGATCAACAGGGGGCTGGCAATCAGCCCCAGCATTTT.

As concerns this clone: Other DNA sequences within the sample encode an identical CDR3. V gene TRBV7-3 combines with J gene TRBJ2-7, with a weak D call TRBD2 (6 bases). Germline V gene sequence: CDR1 SGHTA, CDR2 FQGTGA. This CDR3 is built from 13 residues. Trimming took off 3 bases at V and 1 base at J, with 7 bases between the two ends. The CDR3 DNA is TGTGCCAGCAGCTTTGGAGGGTCCTACGAGCAGTACTTC. Amino acid sequence: CASSFGGSYEQYF.

Only a few counts were recorded for this clone. This CDR3 is CAWSVTVSLFYGYTF. The CDR3 region has the DNA TGTGCCTGGAGTGTTACAGTTTCGCTATTTTATGGCTACACCTTC. The chain carries TRBV30 and TRBJ1-2; D not certain. CDR1 and CDR2 (germline): GTSNPN, SVGIG (reference sequence). CDR3 length: 15 amino acids. The V gene lost 0 bases and the J gene lost 5 bases, with 16 bases spanning the gap.

The J gene is TRBJ2-1, the V gene TRBV4-2; 8 nucleotides agree with TRBD1. CDR3 length equals 14 residues. The trim removed 6 bases at V and 6 bases at J, leaving 7 bases unmatched. Germline V lookup: CDR1 LGHNA, CDR2 YNFKEQ. The CDR3, as DNA: TGTGCCAGCAGACCGCCGACAGGGGTCAATGAGCAGTTCTTC. Protein: CASRPPTGVNEQFF.

The chain is built from TRBV7-9 and TRBJ2-3, with 8 positions matching TRBD2. Trimming took 5 bases from V and 0 from J; bases not matched to a gene: 10. The CDR3 is 17 residues long. Germline V CDR1 and CDR2: SEHNR, FQNEAQ (reference sequence). In nucleotides, the CDR3 is TGTGCCAGCAGCCCAACATTAGCGGGAACTAGCACAGATACGCAGTATTTT. It specifies CASSPTLAGTSTDTQYF.